The following is a T cell receptor (beta chain) sequence with its context. Its antigen is currently not known. No much larger clonotype is one base removed from it; base qualities were not supplied. Germline trimming: 5 bases from V, 7 bases from J; junction bases outside gene matches: 17. Spanning cysteine to phenylalanine, the CDR3 consists of 20 amino acids. The sequence is cut down to CDR3 DNA, 60 bases in frame from base 1. CDR1 and CDR2 are drawn from the germline V gene: SGHNT, YENEEA. TCR CDR3 regions were amplified from genomic DNA by multiplex PCR using the deep immunoSEQ assay. For each cell subset, the extracted genomic DNA was distributed evenly across all wells of several immunoSEQ 96-well plates, and each plate served as one replicate. For sorted subsets, each replicate PCR was loaded with roughly 0.2 ug genomic DNA, equivalent to 25,000 to 35,000 T cell genomes. Purified libraries were quantified with a Qubit 3.0 fluorometer, sized on a Bioanalyzer 2100, and re-quantified with the KAPA Library Quantification kit. A separate single-read 150-cycle Illumina NextSeq 550 flow cell was used to sequence each immunoSEQ 96-well plate. The source study handled its data this way. The immunoSEQ output contained only junctional sequences without quality scores, so filtering could not match that applied to full-length reads. Sequences were annotated with PyIR, a Python wrapper for IgBLAST v1.9, using IMGT germline references to assign V/J genes and CDR3. Reads with weak V/J assignments (E-value above 1e-6), missing CDR3, stop codons, out-of-frame junctions, or ambiguous translated residues were removed. V3J clonotypes were defined as sequences sharing an identical inferred V gene, J gene, and CDR3 amino acid sequence. To compute the percentage overlap between repertoires, the number of shared unique clonotypes was divided by the size of the smaller repertoire. Three approaches were used to assess repertoire richness: RTK rarefaction, the Chao1 estimator, and Recon v2.1 estimates of unobserved clonotypes. OLGA was used to compute generation probabilities for all TCRbeta clonotypes that the gDNA method yielded from a few donors. TCRdb limited this immuneACCESS table to in-frame rearrangements with V and J called. A share of clones is missing; checked studies link under half to unresolved V genes, and the rest is unexplained. The D gene and trimming were derived from the DNA, and the V and J assignments and clone size from that table. For this sample the table gives 750,000 to 1,000,000 clones, of which about 92% were detected only once. Around 24% of the sample is held by the ten biggest clonotypes.

This record comes from a study of shared clonotypes between healthy human individuals (TCRdb year 2020). General notes on the study: The cohort included three men and a couple of women between 18 and 49 years of age. Per donor, three plates each were used for CD4 naive and CD4 memory, two for CD8 naive, and one for CD8 memory. To estimate repertoire size and how much clonotype sharing occurs between individuals, the study deeply sequenced the blood TCR repertoires of several healthy adults. To increase sequencing depth and limit assay-specific biases, different laboratories used diverse techniques to prepare libraries and sequence TCR repertoires. Leukapheresis yielded between about 0.9 and 10 billion PBMCs per donor.

The paper's findings and limits, for the study overall: Higher generation probabilities were observed for clonotypes shared by all four sorted-subset donors than for non-shared clonotypes. Sampling was restricted to blood, and TCR repertoires in tissue are likely to differ from TCR repertoires in blood. Rarefaction of sorted-subset datasets indicated incomplete sequencing despite the large sequencing depth. Naive subsets generally had larger estimated clonotype richness than memory subsets did. Pairwise subsampling indicated that sequencing depth was expected to affect the degree of clonotype sharing among donors. Sharing across several donors was observed for around 5% of naive CD4, over 3% of naive CD8, about 2.3% of memory CD4, and roughly 0.4% of memory CD8 clonotypes. Because the study included only a small number of donors, the genetic and exposure-history diversity represented was limited.

CD8 naive samples were CD45RO-negative cells positively selected for CCR7, giving a CD45RA+CCR7+ population that excluded TemRA cells. Donors were healthy HIV-negative adults with no recently reported acute infections or vaccinations. Every donor was a Caucasian adult residing in Nashville, Tennessee, USA. After blood collection by leukapheresis, PBMCs were isolated using Ficoll-Histopaque density gradient centrifugation and then cryopreserved in the vapor phase of liquid nitrogen. Analytical flow cytometry was used to check the purity and quantity of every magnetically sorted T cell population. Each sorted fraction had its genomic DNA isolated and then quantified by UV absorbance on a Nanodrop 2000c.

The receptor was isolated from a man between 25 and 39 years old in good health. The rearranged segments are TRBV11-3 and TRBJ2-1; 16 bases in the junction line up with TRBD2. Material: naive CD8+ T cells sorted from blood. Reading the label with the study, this specimen's cell subset or site is: CD45RA+CCR7+. The CDR3 reads CASSPRGEGLAGGPGNEQFF. The sequence in DNA is TGTGCCAGCAGCCCTAGAGGGGAGGGACTAGCGGGAGGGCCAGGGAATGAGCAGTTCTTC.